The 14 T cell receptor beta chains below come from one sample, sequenced in a study of read filtering for tumor transcriptome and immune sequencing. The library was built from approximately 400 ng RNA with molecular barcoded adaptors for alpha/delta and beta/gamma chains. TCRdb called the reads again in MiXCR, with one record for every CDR3 protein. This table has 5,000 to 6,000 distinct CDR3 sequences, just over 20% appearing once. Sequencing input: a population of CD138-negative cells sorted from bone marrow. Every receptor here comes from a donor aged 40 or older with multiple myeloma.

At least ten counts were recorded for this clonotype. This could be a read error, since a much larger clone is one nucleotide away. The rearrangement joins TRBV9 to TRBJ2-3; 10 nucleotides agree with TRBD2. The CDR3 contains 15 residues. The V gene's germline CDR1 is SGDLS and CDR2 YYNGEE. Unmatched junction bases numbered 6, after V lost 2 bases and J lost 6 bases. In DNA, the CDR3 is TGTGCCAGCAGCGTTCTAGCGGGAGCCTCTGATACGCAGTATTTT. Its protein product is CASSVLAGASDTQYF.

By sample share, this clonotype is medium-sized. The chain employs TRBV6-2 or TRBV6-3 and TRBJ2-5, with TRBD2 matching 7 bases. The CDR3 sequence is 17 residues long. CDR1 MNHEY and CDR2 SVGEGT come from the germline V gene. V trimming: 0 bases; J trimming: 5 bases; junction bases outside the gene matches: 12. In nucleotides, the CDR3 is TGTGCCAGCAGTTACTCATCCCGGGACTATGATTTTGAGACCCAGTACTTC. This translates into CASSYSSRDYDFETQYF.

By share, this clonotype ranks as medium-sized. V is TRBV5-1 and J is TRBJ2-2; D is possibly TRBD2 (5 bases). Trimming cost V 5 bases and J 3 bases, with 8 bases left between them. The V gene's germline CDR1 is SGHRS and CDR2 YFSETQ. The CDR3 is made up of 13 amino acids. CDR3 residues: CASRPGDTGELFF. CDR3 sequence (DNA): TGCGCCAGCAGACCCGGGGACACCGGGGAGCTGTTTTTT. The full variable domain, with the rest looked up from reference TRBV5-1 and TRBJ2-2, is KAGVTQTPRYLIKTRGQQVTLSCSPISGHRSVSWYQQTPGQGLQFLFEYFSETQRNKGNFPGRFSGRQFSNSRSEMNVSTLELGDSALYLCASRPGDTGELFFGEGSRLTVL.

This clonotype turned up a few times. A far larger clone is off by one base, so a read error is likely. This chain uses TRBV6-5 with TRBJ1-1, with D possibly matching TRBD1 (5 bases). Germline CDR1 MNHEY, CDR2 SVGAGI. The CDR3 runs to 12 residues. For the CDR3, the DNA is TGTGCCAGCAGTGCAGGGAGCACTGACGCTTTCTTT. It specifies CASSAGSTDAFF.

This clonotype has ten or more counts. The J gene is TRBJ2-7, the V gene TRBV5-4, with 9 bases matching TRBD2. The CDR3 is 16 amino acids. Germline CDR1 reads SGHNT; CDR2 reads YYREEE (reference sequence). Losses at the gene ends were 1 base for V and 3 bases for J; bases not matched to a gene: 8. This chain's CDR3 is CASSLSGLAGNYEQYF. The CDR3 nucleotides read TGTGCCAGCAGCTTGAGTGGCCTAGCGGGAAACTACGAGCAGTACTTC.

By share of the sample, this clonotype is medium-sized. The V and J genes are TRBV7-9 and TRBJ2-7; possible D gene TRBD1, 6 bases. Trimming took off 4 bases at V and 4 bases at J, with 14 bases between the two ends. The germline gives CDR1 SEHNR, CDR2 FQNEAQ (reference sequence). This CDR3 is 14 amino acids long. CDR3: CASSSGTNHYEQYF. CDR3 sequence (DNA): TGTGCCAGCAGCTCCGGGACAAACCATTACGAGCAGTACTTC.

This clonotype ranks as medium-sized. The V call is TRBV5-1, the J call TRBJ2-1; 11 bases match TRBD2. CDR1 is SGHRS, CDR2 YFSETQ, per germline. J was trimmed by 4 bases and V by 4 bases; bases with no gene match: 4. The CDR3 has 15 residues. CDR3 DNA sequence: TGCGCCAGCAGCCAGACTAGCGGGACTTACAATGAGCAGTTCTTC. This gives the protein CASSQTSGTYNEQFF. Full variable domain (missing parts from reference TRBV5-1 and TRBJ2-1): KAGVTQTPRYLIKTRGQQVTLSCSPISGHRSVSWYQQTPGQGLQFLFEYFSETQRNKGNFPGRFSGRQFSNSRSEMNVSTLELGDSALYLCASSQTSGTYNEQFFGPGTRLTVL.

This clonotype has ten or more counts. CDR3 region: CASSLGAGTEAFF. In nucleotides, the CDR3 is TGTGCCAGCAGTCTGGGGGCAGGGACTGAAGCTTTCTTT. The rearrangement uses TRBV2 and TRBJ1-1; possibly TRBD1 for D (6 bases). Germline values: CDR1 SNHLY, CDR2 FYNNEI. There are 13 residues in the CDR3. Trimming shortened V by 5 bases and J by 5 bases, and 12 bases separated the two germline ends.

By share, this clonotype ranks as medium-sized. The rearrangement links TRBV5-1 to TRBJ1-1; D gene unclear. In germline, CDR1 is SGHRS, CDR2 YFSETQ. The CDR3 is 15 residues long. V was pared by 3 bases and J by 5 bases, with 17 bases between. In DNA form, the CDR3 reads TGCGCCAGCAGCTCGATATTTTTCGGGGAGACTGAAGCTTTCTTT. As protein: CASSSIFFGETEAFF.

In its sample, this clonotype was seen many times. The chain joins TRBV12-3 or TRBV12-4 to TRBJ1-5; 7 bases map to TRBD1. This CDR3 is 15 amino acids long. Germline trimming cut 5 bases from V and 4 bases from J; bases unmatched to any gene: 8. The CDR3: CASSRGQHGNQPQHF. CDR3 nucleotides: TGTGCCAGCAGTAGGGGACAGCATGGGAATCAGCCCCAGCATTTT.

By proportion, this clonotype is medium-sized. The chain joins TRBV3-1 to TRBJ2-7, with D possibly being TRBD1 or TRBD2 (5 bases each). Trimming removed 4 bases at V and 4 bases at J, with 17 bases between. CDR3 length equals 15 residues. Germline V gene lookup returns CDR1 LGHDT and CDR2 YNNKEL (reference sequence). The CDR3 nucleotides are TGTGCCAGCAGCCCAGGGTTCGGGGAAGGGTACGAGCAGTACTTC. As protein: CASSPGFGEGYEQYF.

In regard to this clonotype: Just one base apart from a much larger clone, this may be a read error. V usage is TRBV2 and J usage is TRBJ2-5, with 7 bases matching TRBD2. CDR1 is SNHLY and CDR2 is FYNNEI in the germline V gene. This CDR3 is 14 amino acids long. V lost 3 bases and J lost 9; bases outside the gene matches: 10. CDR3 nucleotides: TGTGCCAGCAGTGATTCCGGGGGAGGGGAGGCCCAGTACTTC. Encoded protein: CASSDSGGGEAQYF.

J is TRBJ2-7 and V is TRBV7-2; TRBD2 matches 7 bases. Germline V gene lookup returns CDR1 SGHTA and CDR2 FQGNSA. The CDR3 extends over 14 amino acids. Trimming at V came to 4 bases and at J to 2 bases, leaving 5 bases not matched to a gene. CDR3 sequence (DNA): TGTGCCAGCAGCTCCCGGAGCGGGACCTACGAGCAGTACTTC. Protein: CASSSRSGTYEQYF.

The chain employs TRBV12-3 or TRBV12-4 and TRBJ1-4; a possible D gene is TRBD1 (6 bases). The ends were cut back, 7 bases at V and 16 bases at J, with 22 bases in the middle. This CDR3 contains 13 residues. CDR3 nucleotides: TGTGCCAGCAAGGGGGTGGAAAGCGAAAGACAGTTTTTT. Protein product: CASKGVESERQFF.